The clone carrying this TCR beta chain was recorded a few times. This specimen comes from a study of blood T cell repertoires in COVID-19. Overall study: In each case, the material was cDNA or gDNA derived from T cells, B-cell-depleted T cells, or PBMCs.

The trim removed 4 bases at V and 3 bases at J, leaving 4 bases unmatched. This CDR3 comprises 13 residues. CDR1 is SGHNT, CDR2 YYREEE, per germline (reference sequence). TCRdb's table, derived via immunoSEQ multiplex PCR, lists solely in-frame clones and lacks some. The data show about 150,000 clones, with approximately 86% seen just once and 6.5% to 9.5% held by the top ten. The clonotype was recovered from a woman aged 80 or older with COVID-19, enrolled during active disease. Sequencing was carried out using peripheral blood. The rearrangement joins TRBV5-4 to TRBJ2-7; TRBD1 agrees at 7 bases. CDR3 protein: CASSQTGIYEQYF. The CDR3 bases are TGTGCCAGCAGCCAGACAGGGATCTACGAGCAGTACTTC.